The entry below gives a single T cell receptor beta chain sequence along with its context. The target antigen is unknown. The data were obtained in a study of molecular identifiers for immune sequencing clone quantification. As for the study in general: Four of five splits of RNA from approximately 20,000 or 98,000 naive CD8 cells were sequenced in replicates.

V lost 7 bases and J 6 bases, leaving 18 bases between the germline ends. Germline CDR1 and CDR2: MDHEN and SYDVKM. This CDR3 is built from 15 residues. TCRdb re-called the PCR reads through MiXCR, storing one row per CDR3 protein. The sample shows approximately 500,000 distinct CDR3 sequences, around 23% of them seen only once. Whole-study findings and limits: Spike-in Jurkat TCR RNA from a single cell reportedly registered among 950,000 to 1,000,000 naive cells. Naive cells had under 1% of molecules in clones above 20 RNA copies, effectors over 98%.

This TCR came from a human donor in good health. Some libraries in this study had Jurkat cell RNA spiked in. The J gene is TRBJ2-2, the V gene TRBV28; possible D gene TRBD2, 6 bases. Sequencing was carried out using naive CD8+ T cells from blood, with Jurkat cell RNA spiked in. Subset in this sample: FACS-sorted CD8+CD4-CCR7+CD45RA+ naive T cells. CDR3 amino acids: CASNEAGGASGELFF. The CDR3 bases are TGTGCCAGCAATGAAGCAGGCGGGGCTTCCGGGGAGCTGTTTTTT.